The subject of this entry is one T cell receptor (beta chain). Its antigen is as yet unknown. The data were taken from a study of beta chain features in type 1 diabetes. Study conclusions and caveats: Compared to healthy donors, patients appeared to have naive, central memory and Treg TCRB repertoires that were more alike.

V was clipped by 2 bases and J by 2 bases, with 12 bases between them. This CDR3 has 15 residues. Germline-derived CDR1 and CDR2 are KGHSH and LQKENI. TCRB transcripts that were expressed got sequenced, as all of the isolated RNA had been reverse transcribed. Method: immunoSEQ multiplex PCR; TCRdb's copy keeps in-frame clones and lacks some. The table has about 250,000 clones, roughly 13% seen once. One heparinised blood draw averaging around 0.12 L was given by each donor. Sorting based on CD45RO/CCR7/CD25/CD127/CD95/CD27 separated CD4+ naive, central memory, regulatory and stem cell-like memory cells. Sorted populations were all over 95% pure.

The sequence derives from a woman in her forties in good health. The V and J genes are TRBV18 and TRBJ1-2; D gene uncertain. The specimen sequenced was naive CD4+ T cells from blood. As DNA, the CDR3 is TGTGCCAGCTCACCAGACATCTACGGAAACTATGGCTACACCTTC. Protein product: CASSPDIYGNYGYTF.